This T cell receptor beta chain stems from a study of cytomegalovirus exposure and HLA in healthy donors. Study as a whole: An early release of data contained about 85 million unique TCRs, which came from HLA-typed donors.

60 Vbeta and 13 Jbeta primers were used in PCR. Libraries were prepared by immunoSEQ multiplex PCR; TCRdb keeps only in-frame clonotypes and omits some of them. The sample lists 140,000 to 150,000 clones, roughly 77% occurring once. The germline V gene encodes CDR1 MGHDK and CDR2 SYGVNS. The V end was cut by 5 bases, the J end by 5 bases, with 5 bases between. The CDR3 spans 11 residues. For this clone: As yet, its antigen is unknown.

Study-level points and caveats: In a later analysis, TCR beta V- and J-gene trimming was associated with a missense DCLRE1C variant. Further analysis, carried out later, found HLA-associated TCR beta chains more clonally expanded than equally common other chains.

The chain uses TRBV25-1 and TRBJ2-3; D not resolved. This receptor was taken from a male donor in good health and CMV-seronegative. Sequences were obtained from PBMCs. The DNA of the CDR3 is TGTGCCAGCAGTTATTTAGATACGCAGTATTTT. Protein sequence: CASSYLDTQYF.